These T cell receptor beta chains were read from a single sample in a study of identical twins. TCRdb recomputed calls from the 5' RACE reads with MiXCR, one row per CDR3 protein. The sample lists about 920,000 distinct CDR3 sequences, roughly 12% occurring once. In addition, the sample was reused for a study of yellow fever vaccine responses in identical twins.

The sample was PBMCs. These TCRs come from a young woman in good health. CDR3s include the opening cysteine and the closing phenylalanine or tryptophan. Each record gives: V gene, clone size, D gene, J gene, CDR3 protein, CDR3 DNA. A D gene is named only where the DNA matches it firmly. Clone size appears in some rows only: once, few, many, or a class for an expanded clone.

TRBV10-2,few,TRBD2,TRBJ2-1,CASSDSPTSEIYYNEQFF,TGCGCCAGCAGTGACTCCCCAACTAGCGAGATATACTACAATGAGCAGTTCTTC
TRBV5-1,-,TRBD2,TRBJ2-2,CASSPVPGLAGGPKGTGELFF,TGCGCCAGCAGCCCGGTACCGGGACTAGCGGGAGGGCCGAAGGGTACCGGGGAGCTGTTTTTT
TRBV12-3/TRBV12-4,-,-,TRBJ2-6,CASSLVLSGVGANVLTF,TGTGCCAGCAGTTTAGTCCTATCAGGGGTCGGGGCCAACGTCCTGACTTTC
TRBV5-5,-,TRBD2,TRBJ2-3,CASSWLAGVEDTQYF,TGTGCCAGCAGCTGGCTAGCGGGAGTGGAGGATACGCAGTATTTT
TRBV5-6,few,TRBD1,TRBJ2-7,CASSWDRGLGYEQYF,TGTGCCAGCAGCTGGGACAGGGGGCTGGGGTACGAGCAGTACTTC
TRBV20-1,few,-,TRBJ2-7,CSARGEPYEQYF,TGCAGTGCTAGAGGAGAACCCTACGAGCAGTACTTC
TRBV7-9,few,-,TRBJ1-3,CASSSFESGNTIYF,TGTGCCAGCAGCTCCTTCGAATCTGGAAACACCATATATTTT
TRBV6-1,many,-,TRBJ1-6,CASSVGGNSPLHF,TGTGCCAGCAGTGTAGGTGGGAATTCACCCCTCCACTTT
TRBV19,-,-,TRBJ2-7,CASSIRSLRDEQYF,TGTGCCAGTAGTATCAGAAGTCTCCGTGACGAGCAGTACTTC
TRBV7-8,few,-,TRBJ2-1,CASSLDDSIQSGEQFF,TGTGCCAGCAGCCTCGATGACAGCATACAATCCGGTGAGCAGTTCTTC
TRBV7-9,few,-,TRBJ2-2,CASSPLERELFF,TGTGCCAGCAGCCCTTTGGAAAGGGAGCTGTTTTTT
TRBV4-1,many,-,TRBJ2-5,CASSRGTAQETQYF,TGCGCCAGCAGCCGGGGGACTGCACAAGAGACCCAGTACTTC
TRBV5-6,many,-,TRBJ1-2,CASSWGHKGGYTF,TGTGCCAGCAGCTGGGGACATAAGGGCGGCTACACCTTC
TRBV18,few,-,TRBJ2-1,CASSPSLDVGGPSSYNEQFF,TGTGCCAGCTCACCATCGCTCGACGTGGGAGGACCCAGCTCCTACAATGAGCAGTTCTTC
TRBV27,-,-,TRBJ1-5,CASSLYTGF,TGTGCCAGCAGTCTTTACACGGGATTT
TRBV14,many,-,TRBJ2-5,CASSLRGPTQYF,TGTGCCAGCAGCCTTAGAGGACCGACCCAGTACTTC
TRBV27,few,-,TRBJ2-2,CASRPLWAANTGELFF,TGTGCCAGCAGGCCCTTATGGGCGGCGAACACCGGGGAGCTGTTTTTT
TRBV11-2,few,-,TRBJ2-7,CASSLLAFYEQYF,TGTGCCAGCAGCTTACTCGCGTTTTACGAGCAGTACTTC
TRBV5-1,-,-,TRBJ2-3,CASSPNNPRGTDTQYF,TGCGCCAGCAGCCCAAACAACCCCAGGGGCACAGATACGCAGTATTTT
TRBV5-1,few,-,TRBJ2-7,CASSFTRYPYEQYF,TGCGCCAGCAGCTTTACACGCTACCCCTACGAGCAGTACTTC
TRBV20-1,few,TRBD1,TRBJ1-4,CSASGQGHEKLFF,TGCAGTGCTTCGGGACAGGGGCATGAAAAACTGTTTTTT
TRBV27,few,-,TRBJ1-4,CASSLYPGATNEKLFF,TGTGCCAGCAGTCTCTATCCCGGGGCAACTAATGAAAAACTGTTTTTT
TRBV3-1,few,-,TRBJ2-7,CASSQFSGGNYEQYF,TGTGCCAGCAGCCAATTCAGTGGGGGAAACTACGAGCAGTACTTC
TRBV7-9,-,-,TRBJ1-6,CASSPPGVYSPLHF,TGTGCCAGCAGCCCTCCAGGGGTTTATTCACCCCTCCACTTT
TRBV28,few,-,TRBJ2-5,CASSFLENQETQYF,TGTGCCAGCAGTTTCTTGGAAAACCAAGAGACCCAGTACTTC